What follows describes a single T cell receptor beta chain. This entry belongs to a study of shared clonotypes between healthy human individuals. Between the trimmed V and J ends, which lost 6 bases and 0 bases, there was a span of 9 bases. CDR1 MNHEY and CDR2 SMNVEV come from the germline V gene (reference sequence). This CDR3 spans 15 amino acids. Repertoires were generated with immunoSEQ multiplex PCR, while TCRdb's copy carries only in-frame clones and drops some. The sample holds approximately 1,000,000 clones, roughly 77% seen once. The source of this sequence is a man between 18 and 29 years old in good health. Some clones in this sample may be carry-over from other donors' samples. The sample consisted of memory CD4+ T cells from PBMCs. Regarding subset: CD45RA-negative fraction. The gene calls are TRBV27 and TRBJ2-6; D gene unclear. CDR3 region: CASRTAGSGANVLTF. CDR3 coding DNA: TGTGCCAGCAGAACTGCCGGCTCTGGGGCCAACGTCCTGACTTTC.